The 29 T cell receptor beta chains below were found in one sample sequenced in a study of cytomegalovirus exposure and HLA in healthy donors. The study ran its PCR with 60 Vbeta and 13 Jbeta primers. Libraries were prepared by immunoSEQ multiplex PCR; TCRdb keeps only in-frame clonotypes and omits some of them. The sample has 11,000 to 15,000 clones; roughly 63% are singletons. The source material was PBMCs. The receptors stem from a woman between 50 and 59 years old in good health and CMV-seropositive.

The V and J genes are TRBV6-1 and TRBJ1-1, with D tentatively TRBD1 (6 bases). V shed 5 bases and J shed 4 bases, with 11 bases lying between them. The CDR3 totals 13 residues. Germline V gives CDR1 MNHNS, CDR2 SASEGT. This CDR3 reads CASSRQAPTEAFF. The CDR3 DNA sequence: TGTGCCAGCAGTCGACAGGCTCCCACTGAAGCTTTCTTT.

This clone is categorized as medium-sized. The V gene is TRBV6-1, the J gene TRBJ2-7; TRBD2 matches 14 bases. Germline V gene sequence: CDR1 MNHNS, CDR2 SASEGT. V lost 4 bases, J lost 6 bases, and 5 bases stayed unmatched. This CDR3 comprises 15 residues. Written as DNA, the CDR3 is TGTGCCAGCAGTGGCGGGACTAGCGGGAGTGCCGAGCAGTACTTC. Translated: CASSGGTSGSAEQYF.

V is TRBV7-2 and J is TRBJ2-7, with 8 bases identical to TRBD2. The CDR3 has 13 residues. Germline CDR1 and CDR2: SGHTA and FQGNSA. J lost 5 bases, V lost 4 bases, and 4 bases had no gene match. The CDR3 DNA follows: TGTGCCAGCAGCTCTGCAGCGGGAGACGAGCAGTACTTC. Amino acids: CASSSAAGDEQYF.

The J gene is TRBJ1-3, the V gene TRBV6-5; 9 bases align to TRBD1. CDR1 and CDR2 (germline): MNHEY, SVGAGI. Losses at the gene ends were 8 bases for V and 3 bases for J; bases not matched to a gene: 8. The CDR3 covers 15 residues. CDR3 region: CASGPGTGIGNTIYF. The CDR3 DNA follows: TGTGCCAGCGGCCCTGGGACAGGGATTGGAAACACCATATATTTT.

The gene calls are TRBV18 and TRBJ2-7; D not resolved. The ends were cut back, 2 bases at V and 0 bases at J, with 8 bases in the middle. This CDR3 has 14 amino acids. Looked up from germline, CDR1 is KGHSH and CDR2 is LQKENI. CDR3 residues: CASSPVKSSYEQYF. For the CDR3, the DNA is TGTGCCAGCTCACCAGTAAAGAGCTCCTACGAGCAGTACTTC.

J is TRBJ1-3 and V is TRBV5-1; D is possibly TRBD1 (5 bases). Germline CDR1 SGHRS, CDR2 YFSETQ. The CDR3 contains 12 residues. Trimming removed 5 bases at V and 4 bases at J, with 7 bases between. The CDR3 spells CASRGPGNTIYF. CDR3 DNA: TGCGCCAGCAGGGGGCCGGGAAACACCATATATTTT.

V and J are TRBV4-1 and TRBJ2-3, with D tentatively TRBD2 (6 bases). The CDR3 contains 16 residues. Per the germline V gene, CDR1 is MGHRA and CDR2 is YSYEKL. Trimming shortened V by 1 base and J by 3 bases, and 14 bases separated the two germline ends. The CDR3 DNA sequence: TGCGCCAGCAGCCAAGTTATGGCGGGGTTAACAGATACGCAGTATTTT. Translated, it gives CASSQVMAGLTDTQYF.

This clone was found once. The rearrangement links TRBV29-1 to TRBJ2-7; D might be TRBD2 (5 bases). Germline V gives CDR1 SQVTM, CDR2 ANQGSEA. The length of the CDR3 is 12 residues. The ends were cut back, 7 bases at V and 3 bases at J, with 13 bases in the middle. Written as DNA, the CDR3 is TGCAGCGCGCGGGTCGACAACTACGAGCAGTACTTC. It specifies CSARVDNYEQYF.

The V and J genes are TRBV7-2 and TRBJ1-2; TRBD1 matches 7 bases. V was pared by 9 bases and J by 0 bases, with 10 bases of the junction left unmatched. Germline V gene lookup returns CDR1 SGHTA and CDR2 FQGNSA. This CDR3 comprises 15 residues. The CDR3 here is CASTRDSHSNYGYTF. The CDR3 DNA is TGTGCCAGTACCCGGGACAGCCATTCTAACTATGGCTACACCTTC.

The genes are TRBV7-3 and TRBJ2-7; 7 bases line up with TRBD1. Germline V CDR1 and CDR2: SGHTA, FQGTGA. J lost 6 bases, V lost 5 bases, and 4 bases had no gene match. The CDR3 consists of 12 residues. DNA for the CDR3: TGTGCCAGCAGCGAAGCAGGGGGCGAGCAGTACTTC. Residues: CASSEAGGEQYF. The variable domain in full, with the rest retrieved from reference TRBV7-3 and TRBJ2-7, is GAGVSQTPSNKVTEKGKYVELRCDPISGHTALYWYRQSLGQGPEFLIYFQGTGAADDSGLPNDRFFAVRPEGSVSTLKIQRTERGDSAVYLCASSEAGGEQYFGPGTRLTVT.

This clone was seen more than once but under ten times. The chain carries TRBV29-1 and TRBJ2-3; TRBD2 might be the D (5 bases). This CDR3 has 12 residues. Germline loops: CDR1 SQVTM, CDR2 ANQGSEA. The ends were cut back, 3 bases at V and 1 base at J, with 5 bases in the middle. CDR3: CSVEEGTDTQYF. The DNA for the CDR3 is TGCAGCGTTGAGGAGGGCACAGATACGCAGTATTTT.

The chain has TRBV29-1 and TRBJ1-5; no reliable D call. The V gene lost 3 bases and the J gene lost 6 bases, with 9 bases spanning the gap. The length of the CDR3 is 12 residues. Germline loops: CDR1 SQVTM, CDR2 ANQGSEA. CDR3: CSVERLRQPQHF. The CDR3 coding sequence is TGCAGCGTTGAGCGCCTACGTCAGCCCCAGCATTTT.

This chain uses TRBV11-2 with TRBJ2-5; unclear D gene. The end of the DNA aligns better with TRBJ2-7, so the J call may be wrong. This CDR3 region has 13 residues. Germline CDR1 reads SGHAT; CDR2 reads FQNNGV. CDR3 amino acids: CASSSTGHPEQYF. For the CDR3, the DNA is TGTGCCAGCAGCTCGACTGGCCACCCCGAGCAGTACTTC.

The chain recombines TRBV30 with TRBJ2-7; 9 bases align to TRBD2. In germline, CDR1 is GTSNPN, CDR2 SVGIG (reference sequence). V was clipped by 7 bases and J by 6 bases; unmatched bases: 10. CDR3 size: 13 residues. DNA of the CDR3: TGTGCCTCCGCGGGAGGGCCCGCCTCCGAGCAGTACTTC. It is translated as CASAGGPASEQYF.

This chain joins TRBV14 and TRBJ2-5, with 11 bases matching TRBD2. V dropped 0 bases and J dropped 0; count of bases not matched to a gene: 3. In germline, CDR1 is SGHDN, CDR2 FVKESK. The CDR3 consists of 17 residues. This chain's CDR3 is CASSQEIAGGYQETQYF. The CDR3 region has the DNA TGTGCCAGCAGCCAAGAGATAGCGGGAGGGTACCAAGAGACCCAGTACTTC.

The table lists this clone with a few counts. This chain connects TRBV19 to TRBJ1-1, with no clear D. Germline V gene lookup returns CDR1 LNHDA and CDR2 SQIVND (reference sequence). V dropped 3 bases and J dropped 7 bases, with 6 bases sitting between them. There are 11 residues in the CDR3. The CDR3, as DNA: TGTGCCAGTAGTATTCTCCGTGAAGCTTTCTTT. Translation: CASSILREAFF.

V usage is TRBV5-6 and J usage is TRBJ1-1; perhaps TRBD1 as D (5 bases). Germline V gives CDR1 SGHDT, CDR2 YYEEEE. Between the trimmed V and J ends, which lost 1 base and 13 bases, there was a span of 14 bases. There are 12 residues in the CDR3. CDR3 nucleotides: TGTGCCAGCAGCTTGCAACGAAGGGGCGATTTCTTT. It translates to CASSLQRRGDFF.

The rearrangement links TRBV9 to TRBJ1-2; D unresolved. V lost 4 bases and J lost 8, with 18 bases in between. The CDR3 is 14 residues long. From germline, CDR1 is SGDLS and CDR2 YYNGEE. Written as DNA, the CDR3 is TGTGCCAGCAGCCCAGGCGTTACGACCTTCGGCTACACCTTC. Translation gives CASSPGVTTFGYTF.

The V gene is TRBV29-1, the J gene TRBJ2-1; no reliable D call. V lost 6 bases, J lost 6 bases, and 9 bases lay in between. Per the germline V gene, CDR1 is SQVTM and CDR2 is ANQGSEA. This CDR3 is 11 amino acids long. DNA of the CDR3: TGCAGCGTGGGCCTATTCAATGAGCAGTTCTTC. Protein sequence: CSVGLFNEQFF.

The chain is built from TRBV29-1 and TRBJ2-7, with TRBD1 matching over 7 bases. V trimming: 7 bases; J trimming: 4 bases; junction bases outside the gene matches: 7. The CDR3 length is 12 residues. Per germline, CDR1 SQVTM and CDR2 ANQGSEA. This CDR3 reads CSATGAAYEQYF. The CDR3 DNA reads TGCAGCGCCACAGGGGCGGCTTACGAGCAGTACTTC.

The rearrangement uses TRBV30 and TRBJ1-3; no definite D call. Looked up from germline, CDR1 is GTSNPN and CDR2 is SVGIG (reference sequence). Trimming took off 5 bases at V and 3 bases at J, with 32 bases between the two ends. There are 20 residues in the CDR3. As DNA, the CDR3 is TGTGCCTGGGGCGGGTTTACGATACTACCGGCCGTGGCCATTGGAAACACCATATATTTT. Its translation: CAWGGFTILPAVAIGNTIYF. Filled out from reference TRBV30 and TRBJ1-3, the complete variable domain reads SQTIHQWPATLVQPVGSPLSLECTVEGTSNPNLYWYRQAAGRGLQLLFYSVGIGQISSEVPQNLSASRPQDRQFILSSKKLLLSDSGFYLCAWGGFTILPAVAIGNTIYFGEGSWLTVV.

The chain carries TRBV4-2 and TRBJ1-1; D is perhaps TRBD1 (6 bases). Germline V gene sequence: CDR1 LGHNA, CDR2 YNFKEQ. V was trimmed by 0 bases and J by 0 bases, leaving 11 bases between them. The CDR3 covers 16 residues. Here the CDR3 DNA reads TGTGCCAGCAGCCAAGAGTCGGGACACCTGAACACTGAAGCTTTCTTT. Its translation is CASSQESGHLNTEAFF.

The chain links TRBV6-1 to TRBJ2-3; D may be TRBD2 (7 bases). CDR1 MNHNS and CDR2 SASEGT come from the germline V gene. The V gene lost 7 bases and the J gene lost 2 bases, with 16 bases spanning the gap. The CDR3 sequence is 15 residues long. The CDR3 is CASTNGGQNTDTQYF. Here the CDR3 DNA reads TGTGCCAGCACCAACGGGGGGCAGAACACAGATACGCAGTATTTT.

This clone appeared a few times. The chain joins TRBV11-2 to TRBJ1-5; weak D call: TRBD1 (6 bases). Between the trimmed V and J ends, which lost 5 bases and 6 bases, there was a span of 17 bases. CDR1 and CDR2 (germline): SGHAT, FQNNGV. The CDR3 contains 15 residues. CDR3: CASSMNPGDGQPQHF. The CDR3 nucleotides read TGTGCCAGCAGCATGAACCCAGGGGACGGTCAGCCCCAGCATTTT. Together with reference TRBV11-2 and TRBJ1-5, the CDR3 gives the full variable domain: EAGVAQSPRYKIIEKRQSVAFWCNPISGHATLYWYQQILGQGPKLLIQFQNNGVVDDSQLPKDRFSAERLKGVDSTLKIQPAKLEDSAVYLCASSMNPGDGQPQHFGDGTRLSIL.

This clone was picked up a small number of times. The J gene is TRBJ2-5, the V gene TRBV6-1; 7 bases line up with TRBD1. The V gene end was trimmed by 6 bases and the J gene end by 5 bases; junction bases not matched to a gene: 6. Germline lookup yields CDR1 MNHNS and CDR2 SASEGT. CDR3 length: 13 residues. CDR3 DNA: TGTGCCAGCAGGGAGACAGGGCAGGAGACCCAGTACTTC. It translates to CASRETGQETQYF.

This rearrangement joins TRBV29-1 to TRBJ2-5; possible D gene TRBD1, 5 bases. This CDR3 region has 12 residues. V gave up 4 bases and J gave up 2 bases, with 8 bases separating them. Germline CDR1 is SQVTM and CDR2 is ANQGSEA. Written as DNA, the CDR3 is TGCAGCGTTGGGACATCACAAGAGACCCAGTACTTC. This gives the protein CSVGTSQETQYF.

This clone was observed a handful of times. The chain employs TRBV4-1 and TRBJ2-7; 11 bases fit TRBD1. With V trimmed by 5 bases and J by 6 bases, 9 bases remained unmatched. The CDR3 totals 15 residues. CDR1 is MGHRA, CDR2 YSYEKL, per germline. CDR3 sequence (DNA): TGCGCCAGCAGCTCACGGACAGGGGGCTTCTCCGAGCAGTACTTC. This translates into CASSSRTGGFSEQYF.

This chain connects TRBV4-1 to TRBJ2-3, with TRBD1 matching 10 bases. Germline values: CDR1 MGHRA, CDR2 YSYEKL. There are 15 residues in the CDR3. J lost 3 bases, V lost 6 bases, and 6 bases had no gene match. Here the CDR3 DNA reads TGCGCCAGCAGTCCGGGACAGGGGTGGACAGATACGCAGTATTTT. It yields the protein CASSPGQGWTDTQYF.

Within the sample, this clone is medium-sized. V usage is TRBV7-9 and J usage is TRBJ1-1; D uncertain. The CDR3 runs 15 residues. V was clipped by 2 bases and J by 1 base, with 11 bases between them. Germline CDR1 SEHNR, CDR2 FQNEAQ (reference sequence). The CDR3 loop is CASSLLDGENTEAFF. In nucleotides, the CDR3 is TGTGCCAGCAGCTTATTGGACGGGGAGAACACTGAAGCTTTCTTT. The whole variable domain, remainder taken from reference TRBV7-9 and TRBJ1-1, is DTGVSQNPRHKITKRGQNVTFRCDPISEHNRLYWYRQTLGQGPEFLTYFQNEAQLEKSRLLSDRFSAERPKGSFSTLEIQRTEQGDSAMYLCASSLLDGENTEAFFGQGTRLTVV.